The present TCR beta chain was sequenced within a study of cytomegalovirus exposure and HLA in healthy donors. Primers for the PCR totalled 60 Vbeta and 13 Jbeta. The protocol was immunoSEQ multiplex PCR, while the TCRdb copy is restricted to in-frame clones and leaves out a portion. The sample has approximately 160,000 clones, approximately 80% seen once. The CDR3 runs 16 residues. Germline V lookup: CDR1 SGDLS, CDR2 YYNGEE. Between the trimmed V and J ends, which lost 0 bases and 3 bases, there was a span of 14 bases. The sequence was obtained from a man between 18 and 29 years old in good health and CMV-seropositive. Specimen: PBMCs. This chain uses TRBV9 with TRBJ2-3, with a possible D match to TRBD1 (6 bases). CDR3 loop: CASSVVMGASTDTQYF. CDR3 bases: TGTGCCAGCAGCGTAGTCATGGGGGCCTCAACAGATACGCAGTATTTT.